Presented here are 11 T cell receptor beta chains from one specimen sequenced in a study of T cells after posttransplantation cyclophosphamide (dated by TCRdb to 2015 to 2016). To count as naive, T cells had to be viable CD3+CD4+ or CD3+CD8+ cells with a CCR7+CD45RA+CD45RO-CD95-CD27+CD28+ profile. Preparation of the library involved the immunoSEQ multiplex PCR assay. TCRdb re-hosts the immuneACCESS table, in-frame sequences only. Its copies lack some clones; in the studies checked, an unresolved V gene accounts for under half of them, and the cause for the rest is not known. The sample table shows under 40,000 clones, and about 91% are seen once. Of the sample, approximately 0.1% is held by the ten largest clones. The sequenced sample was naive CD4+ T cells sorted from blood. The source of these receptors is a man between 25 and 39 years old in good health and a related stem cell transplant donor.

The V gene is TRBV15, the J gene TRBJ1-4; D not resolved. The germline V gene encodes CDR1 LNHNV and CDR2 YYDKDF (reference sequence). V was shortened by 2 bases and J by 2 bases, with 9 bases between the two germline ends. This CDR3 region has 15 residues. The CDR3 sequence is CATSRLPTTNEKLFF. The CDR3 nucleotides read TGTGCCACCAGCAGACTACCTACTACTAATGAAAAACTGTTTTTT.

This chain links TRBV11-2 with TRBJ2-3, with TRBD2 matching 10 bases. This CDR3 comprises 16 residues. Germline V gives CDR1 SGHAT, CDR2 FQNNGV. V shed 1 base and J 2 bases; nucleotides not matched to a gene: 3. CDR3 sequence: CASSLASGGSTDTQYF. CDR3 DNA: TGTGCCAGCAGCTTAGCTAGCGGGGGATCCACAGATACGCAGTATTTT. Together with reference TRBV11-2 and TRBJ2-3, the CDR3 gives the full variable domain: EAGVAQSPRYKIIEKRQSVAFWCNPISGHATLYWYQQILGQGPKLLIQFQNNGVVDDSQLPKDRFSAERLKGVDSTLKIQPAKLEDSAVYLCASSLASGGSTDTQYFGPGTRLTVL.

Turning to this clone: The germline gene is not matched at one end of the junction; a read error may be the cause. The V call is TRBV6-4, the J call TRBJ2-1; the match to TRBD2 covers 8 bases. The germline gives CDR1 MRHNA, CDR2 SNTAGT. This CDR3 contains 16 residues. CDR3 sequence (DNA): TGTGCCAGCAGCGACTCTGCGGGGGGAGTTGGCAATGAGCAGTTCTTC. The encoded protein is CASSDSAGGVGNEQFF.

CDR3 in DNA: TGTGCCAGCAGCCAAGACTTGAACACTGAAGCTTTCTTT. Encoded protein: CASSQDLNTEAFF. The rearrangement joins TRBV4-2 to TRBJ1-1; D is uncertain. Germline loops: CDR1 LGHNA, CDR2 YNFKEQ. Trimming took 0 bases from V and 0 from J, leaving 2 bases between them. The length of the CDR3 is 13 residues.

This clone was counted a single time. The CDR3 DNA is TGTGCCAGCAGCTTCGGTAGCGGGGGCGCCAACTCCTACGAGCAGTACTTC. Its protein is CASSFGSGGANSYEQYF. The V and J genes are TRBV7-2 and TRBJ2-7; the match to TRBD2 covers 9 bases. The CDR3 length is 17 residues. V gave up 3 bases and J gave up 0 bases; unmatched junction bases: 9. CDR1 is SGHTA and CDR2 is FQGNSA in the germline V gene.

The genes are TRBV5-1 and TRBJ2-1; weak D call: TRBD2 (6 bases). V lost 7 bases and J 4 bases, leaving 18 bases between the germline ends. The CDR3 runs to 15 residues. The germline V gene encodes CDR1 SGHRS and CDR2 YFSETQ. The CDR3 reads CASSREQRGYNEQFF. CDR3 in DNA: TGCGCCAGCTCACGGGAACAACGGGGGTACAATGAGCAGTTCTTC.

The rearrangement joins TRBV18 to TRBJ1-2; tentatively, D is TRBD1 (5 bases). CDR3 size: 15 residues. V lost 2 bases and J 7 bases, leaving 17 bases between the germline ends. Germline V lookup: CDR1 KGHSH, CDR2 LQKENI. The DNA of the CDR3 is TGTGCCAGCTCACCAAGGGCCGACGGGGGAAGTGGCTACACCTTC. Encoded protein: CASSPRADGGSGYTF.

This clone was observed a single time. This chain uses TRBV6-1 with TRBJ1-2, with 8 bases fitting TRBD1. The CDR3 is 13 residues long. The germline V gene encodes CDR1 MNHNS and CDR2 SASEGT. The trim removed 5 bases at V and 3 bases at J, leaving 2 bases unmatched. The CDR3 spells CASSLQGDYGYTF. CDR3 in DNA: TGTGCCAGCAGTTTACAGGGGGACTATGGCTACACCTTC.

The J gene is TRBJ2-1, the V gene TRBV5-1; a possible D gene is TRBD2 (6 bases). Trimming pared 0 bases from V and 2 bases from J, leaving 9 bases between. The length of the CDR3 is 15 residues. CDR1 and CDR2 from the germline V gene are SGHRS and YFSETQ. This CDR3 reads CASSLVVAAYNEQFF. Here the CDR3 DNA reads TGCGCCAGCAGCTTGGTGGTAGCGGCCTACAATGAGCAGTTCTTC.

The CDR3 bases are TGTGCCAGCAGCAGGACAGGGGCTGGATTTTACAATGAGCAGTTCTTC. Translated, it gives CASSRTGAGFYNEQFF. The chain employs TRBV7-8 and TRBJ2-1; the match to TRBD1 covers 9 bases. This CDR3 is built from 16 residues. V gave up 5 bases and J gave up 4 bases; unmatched junction bases: 9. Per the germline V gene, CDR1 is SGHVS and CDR2 is FQNEAQ.

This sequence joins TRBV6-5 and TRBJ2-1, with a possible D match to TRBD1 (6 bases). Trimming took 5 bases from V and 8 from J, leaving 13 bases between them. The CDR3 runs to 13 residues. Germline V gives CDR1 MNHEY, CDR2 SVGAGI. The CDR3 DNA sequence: TGTGCCAGCAGTGGCGTCAGGGGTTATGAGCAGTTCTTC. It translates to CASSGVRGYEQFF.